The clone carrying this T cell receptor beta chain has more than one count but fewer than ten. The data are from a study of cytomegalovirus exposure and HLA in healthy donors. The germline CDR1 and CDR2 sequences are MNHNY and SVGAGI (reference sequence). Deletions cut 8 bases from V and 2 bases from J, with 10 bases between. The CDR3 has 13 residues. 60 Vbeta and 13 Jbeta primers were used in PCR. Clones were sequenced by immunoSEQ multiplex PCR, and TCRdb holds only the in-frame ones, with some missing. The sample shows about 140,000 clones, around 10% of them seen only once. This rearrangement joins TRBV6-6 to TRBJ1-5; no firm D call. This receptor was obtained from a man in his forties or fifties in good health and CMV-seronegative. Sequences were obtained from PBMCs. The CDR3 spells CASLSMGNQPQHF. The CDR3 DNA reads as TGTGCCAGCCTTAGTATGGGCAATCAGCCCCAGCATTTT.